Below, one T cell receptor (beta chain) is given with its context. The sample belongs to a study of blood T cells in healthy people across ages. The length of the CDR3 is 12 residues. The V and J ends lost 2 bases and 2 bases respectively, with 4 bases between them. A J-beta primer mix and a sample-barcoded 5' primer were used in a second PCR of roughly 6 to 12 cycles. TCRdb recomputed calls from the 5' RACE reads with MiXCR, one row per CDR3 protein. The data show more than 500,000 distinct CDR3 sequences, with 27% seen just once and around 18% held by the top ten. A minimum of 5 micrograms of total RNA was extracted per sample.

Sequenced: blood. This receptor was taken from a woman in her seventies in good health. V gene TRBV12-3 or TRBV12-4 combines with J gene TRBJ2-7, with D unclear. The CDR3, as DNA: TGTGCCAGCAGTTTATGGGCCTACGAGCAGTACTTC. Translated: CASSLWAYEQYF.